These 14 T cell receptor beta chains share one sample of origin, sequenced in a study of blood T cell repertoires in COVID-19. TCRdb keeps only in-frame clones here, not all; method: immunoSEQ multiplex PCR. The profile shows 200,000 to 250,000 clones, 84% of them singletons. Sequencing input: peripheral blood. These receptors came from a man in his forties or fifties with active or convalescent COVID-19.

The rearrangement links TRBV18 to TRBJ2-1; 10 nucleotides align to TRBD1. The CDR3 loop spans 15 amino acids. V was clipped by 4 bases and J by 6 bases; unmatched bases: 6. Germline V gene lookup returns CDR1 KGHSH and CDR2 LQKENI. CDR3 sequence (DNA): TGTGCCAGCTCACTGGGACAGGGGTTGGTCAATGAGCAGTTCTTC. Amino acids: CASSLGQGLVNEQFF.

This chain uses TRBV18 with TRBJ2-4, with TRBD1 identical over 7 bases. CDR3 size: 14 residues. Germline-derived CDR1 and CDR2 are KGHSH and LQKENI. V trimming: 5 bases; J trimming: 9 bases; junction bases outside the gene matches: 10. The CDR3 nucleotides read TGTGCCAGCTCAACAATAGGACAGGACGGCATTCAGTACTTC. Translated, it gives CASSTIGQDGIQYF.

The chain joins TRBV29-1 to TRBJ2-1; the D gene is possibly TRBD2 (6 bases). From germline, CDR1 is SQVTM and CDR2 ANQGSEA. The V gene lost 6 bases and the J gene lost 0 bases, with 15 bases spanning the gap. The CDR3 totals 15 residues. CDR3 residues: CSVRPGASSYNEQFF. CDR3 bases: TGCAGCGTCCGTCCGGGAGCGAGCTCCTACAATGAGCAGTTCTTC.

This clone showed up just once. The chain carries TRBV6-2 or TRBV6-3 and TRBJ2-7; TRBD2 agrees at 11 bases. Germline V gene sequence: CDR1 MNHEY, CDR2 SVGEGT. The CDR3 has 16 amino acids. The trim removed 0 bases at V and 4 bases at J, leaving 5 bases unmatched. The CDR3 loop reads CASSYSGTSGRYEQYF. In DNA, the CDR3 is TGTGCCAGCAGTTACTCCGGGACTAGCGGTCGATACGAGCAGTACTTC.

The gene calls are TRBV19 and TRBJ2-7, with D tentatively TRBD1 (6 bases). Deletions cut 0 bases from V and 6 bases from J, with 12 bases between. The CDR3 covers 14 residues. Looked up from germline, CDR1 is LNHDA and CDR2 is SQIVND (reference sequence). In nucleotides, the CDR3 is TGTGCCAGTAGTATAGAGGCAGGGGCTGCCGAGCAGTACGTC. Its translation: CASSIEAGAAEQYV.

The rearrangement links TRBV6-1 to TRBJ1-3, with D tentatively TRBD1 (6 bases). Germline CDR1 reads MNHNS; CDR2 reads SASEGT. This CDR3 has 17 amino acids. With 2 bases removed from V and 2 bases from J, the gap between germline ends came to 16 bases. Here the CDR3 DNA reads TGTGCCAGCAGTGAAAGGGGTGGGGGGGCCCCTGGAAACACCATATATTTT. This sequence encodes CASSERGGGAPGNTIYF.

This chain connects TRBV6-2 or TRBV6-3 to TRBJ2-5; 7 bases are a match to TRBD1. Germline V gene lookup returns CDR1 MNHEY and CDR2 SVGEGT. J gave up 2 bases and V 5 bases, and 5 bases lay outside the gene matches. CDR3 size: 14 residues. The CDR3 bases are TGTGCCAGCAGTCCAAGACAGGGACAAGAGACCCAGTACTTC. It yields the protein CASSPRQGQETQYF.

This clone has just one count. The rearrangement joins TRBV24-1 to TRBJ2-7; maybe TRBD1 (6 bases). Germline V gene lookup returns CDR1 KGHDR and CDR2 SFDVKD. The CDR3 has 13 amino acids. Trimming pared 7 bases from V and 6 bases from J, leaving 15 bases between. The CDR3 nucleotides are TGTGCCACCAGGGCAGGGGCTCTAAGCGAGCAGTACTTC. It is translated as CATRAGALSEQYF.

V and J are TRBV19 and TRBJ1-3, with 8 nucleotides matching TRBD1. The length of the CDR3 is 16 residues. The J segment lost 4 bases and the V segment lost 5 bases, leaving 10 bases of the junction unmatched. CDR1 is LNHDA and CDR2 is SQIVND in the germline V gene (reference sequence). The CDR3 nucleotides read TGTGCCAGTAGTTCCCGACAGGGGTGGTCCGGAAACACCATATATTTT. Its translation is CASSSRQGWSGNTIYF. Full variable domain (outside the CDR3, taken from reference TRBV19 and TRBJ1-3): DGGITQSPKYLFRKEGQNVTLSCEQNLNHDAMYWYRQDPGQGLRLIYYSQIVNDFQKGDIAEGYSVSREKKESFPLTVTSAQKNPTAFYLCASSSRQGWSGNTIYFGEGSWLTVV.

V gene TRBV6-2 or TRBV6-3 combines with J gene TRBJ1-1, with 7 bases aligning to TRBD1. The V and J ends lost 6 bases and 10 bases, in that order; junction bases with no gene match: 8. From germline, CDR1 is MNHEY and CDR2 SVGEGT. CDR3 size: 12 residues. In nucleotides, the CDR3 is TGTGCCAGCAGCCCTCGACAGGGAGGAGCTTTCTTT. Amino acid sequence: CASSPRQGGAFF.

This chain connects TRBV15 to TRBJ2-1, with 8 bases lining up with TRBD2. Germline CDR1 and CDR2: LNHNV and YYDKDF (reference sequence). The CDR3 length is 15 residues. The junction had 4 bases not matched to a gene; V was cut back by 3 bases and J by 3 bases. The CDR3 DNA sequence: TGTGCCACCAGCAGTGAACTAGCGGTCTACAATGAGCAGTTCTTC. Residues: CATSSELAVYNEQFF.

This chain links TRBV5-6 with TRBJ2-3; D uncertain. Germline values: CDR1 SGHDT, CDR2 YYEEEE. V lost 0 bases and J 0 bases, leaving 8 bases between the germline ends. The CDR3 is 15 residues long. The CDR3 loop reads CASSLAATSTDTQYF. Here the CDR3 DNA reads TGTGCCAGCAGCTTGGCCGCGACTAGCACAGATACGCAGTATTTT.

Only one count was recorded for this clone. The V and J genes are TRBV11-2 and TRBJ2-3; 12 positions agree with TRBD2. CDR1 SGHAT and CDR2 FQNNGV come from the germline V gene. There are 15 residues in the CDR3. V was clipped by 5 bases and J by 7 bases; unmatched bases: 7. Here the CDR3 reads CASSPLAGGRYTQYF. DNA of the CDR3: TGTGCCAGCAGCCCCCTAGCGGGGGGGCGATATACGCAGTATTTT.

The rearrangement uses TRBV6-5 and TRBJ2-7; tentatively, D is TRBD2 (5 bases). The germline V gene encodes CDR1 MNHEY and CDR2 SVGAGI. The V gene lost 7 bases and the J gene lost 7 bases, with 8 bases spanning the gap. This CDR3 is built from 10 residues. The CDR3 coding sequence is TGTGCCAGCATGGGAGTTGAGCAGTACTTC. Translated, it gives CASMGVEQYF.